This T cell receptor (beta chain) was captured by sequencing in a study of cytomegalovirus exposure and HLA in healthy donors. The overall study: An analysis done earlier identified 90 million to 120 million unique TCR beta sequences from 190 million or so T cells. Study-level results: Cytomegalovirus-associated TCR beta chains were listed, numbering 150 to 200. Reports described diagnosis of cytomegalovirus status by the classifier as highly specific and sensitive.

Germline V gives CDR1 MNHEY, CDR2 SMNVEV (reference sequence). This CDR3 contains 18 residues. V dropped 5 bases and J dropped 6; count of bases not matched to a gene: 20. Concerning this clone: As yet, its antigen is unknown.

In the PCR, 60 Vbeta and 13 Jbeta primers were used. Data came from immunoSEQ multiplex PCR; TCRdb stores just in-frame clones and leaves some out. The data contain about 150,000 clones, around 80% of them seen just once; the ten biggest clones take up approximately 1.2%. This TCR was sampled from a boy aged 2 to 10 in good health and CMV-seronegative. The V and J genes are TRBV27 and TRBJ2-7, with 9 bases lining up with TRBD1. Material: PBMCs. CDR3 in DNA: TGTGCCAGCAGTCCTAGGGGGGACAGGGACCGCATAAGAGGCGAGCAGTACTTC. It translates to CASSPRGDRDRIRGEQYF.